These T cell receptor beta chains were read from a single sample in a study of CD8+CD57+ T cells in acquired aplastic anemia. TCRdb ran MiXCR on the reads and lists one entry per CDR3 protein. The sample lists 200,000 or so distinct CDR3 sequences; roughly two thirds were seen once. Sequencing input: sorted CD4+, CD8+, or CD8+CD57+ T cells (not recorded which) from PBMCs. The receptors here all came from a human donor with aplastic anemia. Each CDR3 is given with its conserved first and last residue. D genes are given only for firm matches. Rows may omit the clone size; those that give it use once, few, many or a size class.

d_gene: NA; abundance: few; v_gene: TRBV7-2; j_gene: TRBJ1-1; CDR3aa: CASSSLGGRKAFF; CDR3nt: TGTGCCAGCAGCTCCCTAGGCGGCAGGAAGGCTTTCTTT
d_gene: TRBD2; abundance: NA; v_gene: TRBV19; j_gene: TRBJ2-1; CDR3aa: CASRTSGDYNEQFF; CDR3nt: TGTGCCAGCAGGACTAGCGGGGACTACAATGAGCAGTTCTTC
d_gene: NA; abundance: NA; v_gene: TRBV29-1; j_gene: TRBJ1-2; CDR3aa: CSVEPTGRRSYTF; CDR3nt: TGCAGCGTTGAACCAACAGGTCGTCGAAGCTACACCTTC
d_gene: NA; abundance: few; v_gene: TRBV10-3; j_gene: TRBJ2-7; CDR3aa: CAISGQIIPSSETQYF; CDR3nt: TGTGCCATCAGCGGACAGATTATTCCTAGTAGCGAGACGCAGTACTTC
d_gene: TRBD1; abundance: NA; v_gene: TRBV19; j_gene: TRBJ1-1; CDR3aa: CASSIVPGQAVFRAFF; CDR3nt: TGTGCCAGTAGTATAGTTCCGGGACAGGCTGTATTCCGGGCTTTCTTT
d_gene: TRBD2; abundance: NA; v_gene: TRBV7-3; j_gene: TRBJ2-2; CDR3aa: CASSSGLAGNTGELFF; CDR3nt: TGTGCCAGCAGCTCGGGACTAGCGGGGAACACCGGGGAGCTGTTTTTT
d_gene: NA; abundance: once; v_gene: TRBV7-3; j_gene: TRBJ2-7; CDR3aa: CASGLGSTYEQYF; CDR3nt: TGCGCCAGCGGCTTGGGATCCACCTACGAGCAGTACTTC
d_gene: NA; abundance: few; v_gene: TRBV20-1; j_gene: TRBJ2-5; CDR3aa: CSARGVGQTQYF; CDR3nt: TGCAGTGCTAGAGGGGTAGGACAGACCCAGTACTTC
d_gene: TRBD1; abundance: few; v_gene: TRBV24-1; j_gene: TRBJ2-5; CDR3aa: CATSDSRVGQETQYF; CDR3nt: TGTGCCACCAGTGACTCCCGGGTGGGACAGGAGACCCAGTACTTC
d_gene: TRBD1; abundance: NA; v_gene: TRBV5-4; j_gene: TRBJ1-2; CDR3aa: CASSLWTGTGGYTF; CDR3nt: TGTGCCAGCAGCCTATGGACAGGGACCGGCGGCTACACCTTC
d_gene: NA; abundance: NA; v_gene: TRBV7-9; j_gene: TRBJ1-1; CDR3aa: CASSQAGQNTEAFF; CDR3nt: TGCGCCAGCAGCCAGGCTGGACAGAACACTGAAGCTTTCTTT
d_gene: NA; abundance: NA; v_gene: TRBV6-4; j_gene: TRBJ2-2; CDR3aa: CASRLGQTQNTGELFF; CDR3nt: TGCGCCAGCCGACTAGGCCAAACCCAAAACACCGGGGAGCTGTTTTTT
d_gene: NA; abundance: NA; v_gene: TRBV2; j_gene: TRBJ2-7; CDR3aa: CASSEASYEQYF; CDR3nt: TGTGCCAGCAGTGAAGCAAGCTACGAGCAGTACTTC
d_gene: TRBD1; abundance: NA; v_gene: TRBV7-3; j_gene: TRBJ2-3; CDR3aa: CASSLSGGADTQYF; CDR3nt: TGTGCCAGCAGCTTATCAGGGGGCGCAGATACGCAGTATTTT
d_gene: NA; abundance: NA; v_gene: TRBV29-1; j_gene: TRBJ2-4; CDR3aa: CSVEVASKNIQYF; CDR3nt: TGCAGCGTTGAGGTTGCATCCAAAAACATTCAGTACTTC
d_gene: NA; abundance: many; v_gene: TRBV6-5; j_gene: TRBJ2-7; CDR3aa: CASSYSLANEQYF; CDR3nt: TGTGCCAGCAGTTACAGCTTGGCTAACGAGCAGTACTTC
d_gene: TRBD1; abundance: NA; v_gene: TRBV25-1; j_gene: TRBJ1-4; CDR3aa: CASSEQGANEKLFF; CDR3nt: TGTGCCAGCAGTGAACAGGGGGCAAATGAAAAACTGTTTTTT
d_gene: NA; abundance: NA; v_gene: TRBV19; j_gene: TRBJ1-1; CDR3aa: CASSMGGMNTEAFF; CDR3nt: TGTGCCAGTAGTATGGGGGGCATGAACACTGAAGCTTTCTTT
d_gene: NA; abundance: once; v_gene: TRBV5-1; j_gene: TRBJ2-2; CDR3aa: CASKQENTGELFF; CDR3nt: TGCGCCAGCAAACAGGAAAACACCGGGGAGCTGTTTTTT
d_gene: NA; abundance: NA; v_gene: TRBV27; j_gene: TRBJ1-5; CDR3aa: CASSLTYLQEPQHF; CDR3nt: TGTGCCAGCAGTTTAACGTACCTCCAAGAGCCCCAGCATTTT
d_gene: NA; abundance: few; v_gene: TRBV5-1; j_gene: TRBJ2-7; CDR3aa: CASSAPPRGEQYF; CDR3nt: TGCGCCAGCAGCGCACCCCCGAGGGGCGAGCAGTACTTC
d_gene: TRBD2; abundance: NA; v_gene: TRBV7-9; j_gene: TRBJ2-1; CDR3aa: CASRGGEQFF; CDR3nt: TGTGCCAGCAGGGGAGGGGAGCAGTTCTTC
d_gene: NA; abundance: many; v_gene: TRBV24-1; j_gene: TRBJ1-6; CDR3aa: CATLRRVGCRNSPLHF; CDR3nt: TGTGCCACCCTGAGGAGGGTTGGGTGTCGAAATTCACCCCTCCACTTT
d_gene: NA; abundance: NA; v_gene: TRBV6-1; j_gene: TRBJ1-1; CDR3aa: CASTQLGQGRAFF; CDR3nt: TGTGCCAGCACCCAATTAGGTCAGGGGCGAGCTTTCTTT
d_gene: NA; abundance: NA; v_gene: TRBV20-1; j_gene: TRBJ2-5; CDR3aa: CSARALGQTQYF; CDR3nt: TGCAGTGCTAGGGCACTGGGGCAGACCCAGTACTTC
d_gene: NA; abundance: NA; v_gene: TRBV7-6; j_gene: TRBJ2-1; CDR3aa: CASSLAYGSEQFF; CDR3nt: TGTGCCAGCAGCTTAGCGTATGGGTCTGAGCAGTTCTTC
d_gene: NA; abundance: NA; v_gene: TRBV5-4; j_gene: TRBJ2-7; CDR3aa: CASSLPGRSSSEQYF; CDR3nt: TGTGCCAGCAGCCTGCCGGGACGTTCATCTTCCGAGCAGTACTTC
d_gene: NA; abundance: once; v_gene: TRBV7-8; j_gene: TRBJ2-7; CDR3aa: CASSLDRGGSYEQYF; CDR3nt: TGTGCCAGCAGCTTAGACAGGGGAGGTTCCTACGAGCAGTACTTC
d_gene: NA; abundance: NA; v_gene: TRBV20-1; j_gene: TRBJ1-4; CDR3aa: CSARHPGRTEKLFF; CDR3nt: TGCAGTGCTAGGCACCCAGGGAGGACTGAAAAGCTGTTTTTT
d_gene: NA; abundance: NA; v_gene: TRBV5-6; j_gene: TRBJ2-7; CDR3aa: CASSLAVHEQYF; CDR3nt: TGTGCCAGCAGCTTGGCGGTTCACGAGCAGTACTTC
d_gene: TRBD1; abundance: many; v_gene: TRBV4-2; j_gene: TRBJ1-6; CDR3aa: CASSQDWRQGDSPLHF; CDR3nt: TGTGCCAGCAGCCAAGATTGGAGACAGGGAGATTCACCCCTCCACTTT
d_gene: NA; abundance: NA; v_gene: TRBV12-3/TRBV12-4; j_gene: TRBJ1-1; CDR3aa: CASSLDMDTEAFF; CDR3nt: TGTGCCAGCAGTCTTGACATGGACACTGAAGCTTTCTTT
d_gene: NA; abundance: NA; v_gene: TRBV14; j_gene: TRBJ2-7; CDR3aa: CASSQDQFYYEQYF; CDR3nt: TGTGCCAGCAGCCAAGATCAGTTTTACTACGAGCAGTACTTC
d_gene: NA; abundance: NA; v_gene: TRBV2; j_gene: TRBJ1-2; CDR3aa: CASMVTGGYTF; CDR3nt: TGTGCCAGCATGGTGACAGGCGGCTACACCTTC
d_gene: NA; abundance: NA; v_gene: TRBV10-3; j_gene: TRBJ2-2; CDR3aa: CAISERRGDTGELFF; CDR3nt: TGTGCCATCAGTGAACGCAGGGGGGACACCGGGGAGCTGTTTTTT
d_gene: NA; abundance: NA; v_gene: TRBV5-6; j_gene: TRBJ2-3; CDR3aa: CASSFNSPSTDTQYF; CDR3nt: TGTGCCAGCAGCTTCAACTCGCCTAGCACAGATACGCAGTATTTT
d_gene: TRBD2; abundance: NA; v_gene: TRBV2; j_gene: TRBJ2-7; CDR3aa: CASSFGGGYEQYF; CDR3nt: TGTGCCAGCAGTTTTGGGGGGGGCTACGAGCAGTACTTC
d_gene: NA; abundance: NA; v_gene: TRBV2; j_gene: TRBJ2-5; CDR3aa: CASSDSLAQETQYF; CDR3nt: TGTGCCAGCAGTGATAGTCTAGCGCAAGAGACCCAGTACTTC
d_gene: NA; abundance: few; v_gene: TRBV20-1; j_gene: TRBJ1-2; CDR3aa: CSATPERGRAYGYTF; CDR3nt: TGCAGTGCTACCCCCGAGAGGGGACGGGCCTATGGCTACACCTTC
d_gene: TRBD1; abundance: NA; v_gene: TRBV6-5; j_gene: TRBJ2-7; CDR3aa: CASSVDRATTYEQYF; CDR3nt: TGTGCCAGCAGCGTAGACAGGGCCACTACCTACGAGCAGTACTTC
d_gene: TRBD2; abundance: NA; v_gene: TRBV7-9; j_gene: TRBJ2-1; CDR3aa: CASSPPGLVSNEQFF; CDR3nt: TGTGCCAGCAGTCCCCCGGGACTAGTGTCCAATGAGCAGTTCTTC
d_gene: NA; abundance: NA; v_gene: TRBV5-1; j_gene: TRBJ2-7; CDR3aa: CASSGDALSYEQYF; CDR3nt: TGCGCCAGCTCTGGGGATGCCCTCTCCTACGAGCAGTACTTC
d_gene: TRBD1; abundance: NA; v_gene: TRBV5-8; j_gene: TRBJ2-3; CDR3aa: CASSKGQVNTDTQYF; CDR3nt: TGTGCCAGCAGCAAGGGACAGGTGAACACAGATACGCAGTATTTT
d_gene: NA; abundance: NA; v_gene: TRBV2; j_gene: TRBJ2-1; CDR3aa: CASSERTGYKGNEQFF; CDR3nt: TGTGCCAGCAGTGAACGAACAGGGTATAAGGGGAATGAGCAGTTCTTC
d_gene: NA; abundance: NA; v_gene: TRBV7-2; j_gene: TRBJ2-5; CDR3aa: CASSLWGVQETQYF; CDR3nt: TGTGCCAGCAGCTTATGGGGGGTCCAAGAGACCCAGTACTTC
d_gene: TRBD2; abundance: NA; v_gene: TRBV3-1; j_gene: TRBJ2-7; CDR3aa: CASSPLGRSYEQYF; CDR3nt: TGTGCCAGCAGCCCCCTCGGGAGGTCGTACGAGCAGTACTTC
d_gene: TRBD1; abundance: NA; v_gene: TRBV19; j_gene: TRBJ2-7; CDR3aa: CASRRRQGEFGEQYF; CDR3nt: TGTGCCAGTAGAAGAAGACAGGGGGAATTTGGCGAGCAGTACTTC
d_gene: NA; abundance: once; v_gene: TRBV3-1; j_gene: TRBJ2-7; CDR3aa: CASSQQTGYEQYF; CDR3nt: TGTGCCAGCAGCCAGCAAACCGGCTACGAGCAGTACTTC
d_gene: NA; abundance: NA; v_gene: TRBV6-5; j_gene: TRBJ1-4; CDR3aa: CASSYRFALGADEKLFF; CDR3nt: TGTGCCAGCAGTTATCGGTTCGCGTTGGGGGCGGATGAAAAACTGTTTTTT
d_gene: TRBD1; abundance: NA; v_gene: TRBV24-1; j_gene: TRBJ2-1; CDR3aa: CATRRTGLNEQFF; CDR3nt: TGTGCCACCAGAAGGACAGGGTTAAATGAGCAGTTCTTC
d_gene: NA; abundance: few; v_gene: TRBV24-1; j_gene: TRBJ1-1; CDR3aa: CATSTQEGTEAFF; CDR3nt: TGTGCCACCAGTACGCAGGAGGGCACTGAAGCTTTCTTT
d_gene: NA; abundance: NA; v_gene: TRBV20-1; j_gene: TRBJ2-7; CDR3aa: CSARIRDFSYEQYF; CDR3nt: TGCAGTGCTAGAATCCGGGACTTCTCCTACGAGCAGTACTTC
d_gene: NA; abundance: NA; v_gene: TRBV24-1; j_gene: TRBJ2-7; CDR3aa: CATSDLGGSEQYF; CDR3nt: TGTGCCACCAGTGATTTGGGCGGCAGTGAGCAGTACTTC
d_gene: TRBD1; abundance: NA; v_gene: TRBV7-9; j_gene: TRBJ1-4; CDR3aa: CASSLGDRGNEKLFF; CDR3nt: TGTGCCAGCAGCTTAGGGGACAGGGGTAATGAAAAACTGTTTTTT